This TCR beta chain came from a study of glioma-infiltrating T cells. Whole-study findings and limits: Only very few CDR3 sequences appeared in both tissue and blood.

TCR alpha and beta CDR3 regions were amplified from RNA using iRepertoire nested multiplex PCR. TCRdb used MiXCR to reprocess the multiplex PCR reads, holding one entry per CDR3 protein. The top ten hold 55% to 65% of the sample, which has under 2,000 distinct CDR3 sequences, about four fifths seen once. CDR1 and CDR2 (germline): MGHRA, YSYEKL. V gave up 8 bases and J gave up 6 bases; unmatched junction bases: 9. The CDR3 has 13 residues. Remarks on this clonotype: Its antigen is not identified.

V is TRBV4-1 and J is TRBJ1-1, with 7 bases identical to TRBD1. This receptor was identified in a human donor with low-grade glioma or glioblastoma, undergoing nonglioma brain surgery, or in good health (not recorded which). Some clones in this sample may be carry-over from other donors' samples. Sequencing was performed on glioma tissue, nonneoplastic brain tissue, or PBMCs (not recorded which). CDR3 sequence reads: CASHPGGLAEAFF. CDR3 nucleotides: TGCGCCAGCCACCCAGGGGGGCTGGCTGAAGCTTTCTTT.